This is a list of T cell receptor beta chains from one sample in a study of cytomegalovirus exposure and HLA in healthy donors. Generated by immunoSEQ multiplex PCR, the TCRdb table keeps only in-frame clones and is missing some. The sample includes about 130,000 clones, roughly 70% seen only once; the top ten take less than 4%. The sequencing sample was made of PBMCs. The receptors derive from a man aged 25 to 45 in good health and CMV-seronegative. CDR3s include the opening cysteine and the closing phenylalanine or tryptophan. A D gene is named only where the DNA matches it firmly. Clone size is given for some rows only: seen once, a few or many times, or a class if the clone is expanded.

TRBJ2-3,.,.,TRBV14,CASSQESADTQYF,TGTGCCAGCAGCCAAGAGAGCGCAGATACGCAGTATTTT
TRBJ2-1,.,TRBD2,TRBV7-9,CASSLAGGNNEQFF,TGTGCCAGCAGCTTAGCGGGAGGGAACAATGAGCAGTTCTTC
TRBJ2-7,.,TRBD2,TRBV5-1,CASSLDNPGTSYEQYF,TGCGCCAGCAGCTTGGACAATCCCGGGACTAGCTACGAGCAGTACTTC
TRBJ2-3,.,TRBD2,TRBV7-3,CASSKTSGRAADTQYF,TGTGCCAGCAGCAAAACTAGCGGGAGGGCCGCTGATACGCAGTATTTT
TRBJ2-7,.,TRBD1,TRBV7-2,CASSSGVDTGDYEQYF,TGTGCCAGCAGCTCAGGGGTGGACACAGGGGACTACGAGCAGTACTTC
TRBJ1-1,.,.,TRBV5-4,CTSSLGDYMNTEAFF,TGTACCAGCAGCTTGGGCGACTACATGAACACTGAAGCTTTCTTT
TRBJ2-3,.,.,TRBV14,CASSQGPPDTQYF,TGTGCCAGCAGCCAAGGGCCCCCAGATACGCAGTATTTT
TRBJ2-3,few,.,TRBV7-2,CASSSASPPDTQYF,TGTGCCAGCTCTAGCGCCTCCCCCCCAGATACGCAGTATTTT
TRBJ2-2,.,.,TRBV7-2,CASSYTRTGELFF,TGTGCCAGCAGCTACACACGAACCGGGGAGCTGTTTTTT
TRBJ2-5,once,TRBD2,TRBV7-2,CASSSGLAVTQYF,TGTGCCAGCAGCTCGGGACTAGCTGTGACCCAGTACTTC
TRBJ1-2,.,.,TRBV30,CAWTGNYGYTF,TGTGCCTGGACAGGGAACTATGGCTACACCTTC
TRBJ2-7,.,TRBD2,TRBV9,CASSSFPTSGSFYEQYF,TGTGCCAGCAGCAGTTTCCCCACTAGCGGGAGTTTCTACGAGCAGTACTTC
TRBJ1-2,.,TRBD1,TRBV12-5,CASGLDPGGGYTF,TGTGCTAGTGGTTTGGACCCAGGGGGTGGCTACACCTTC
TRBJ1-2,.,TRBD1,TRBV28,CASSFGQGPYGYTF,TGTGCCAGCAGTTTCGGACAGGGCCCCTATGGCTACACCTTC
TRBJ1-2,few,.,TRBV4-2,CASSPREPYGYTF,TGTGCCAGCAGCCCAAGAGAGCCGTATGGCTACACCTTC
TRBJ1-3,.,TRBD1,TRBV7-9,CASSRDRDRNTIYF,TGTGCCAGCAGCCGCGACAGGGACCGAAACACCATATATTTT
TRBJ2-5,.,TRBD1,TRBV6-5,CASSYHTTGGGETQYF,TGTGCCAGCAGTTACCACACGACAGGGGGAGGGGAGACCCAGTACTTC
TRBJ2-2,.,.,TRBV19,CASSTLMPRSTGELFF,TGTGCCAGTAGTACTCTAATGCCCCGGAGCACCGGGGAGCTGTTTTTT
TRBJ2-3,few,.,TRBV5-6,CASSPTSTDTQYF,TGTGCCAGCAGCCCGACTAGCACAGATACGCAGTATTTT
TRBJ1-5,.,.,TRBV5-1,CASSFRGRVHSNQPQHF,TGCGCCAGCAGCTTCAGGGGTCGGGTCCATAGCAATCAGCCCCAGCATTTT
TRBJ1-3,once,.,TRBV13,CASSLRRVSGGNTIYF,TGTGCCAGCAGCTTACGCCGGGTTTCGGGAGGAAACACCATATATTTT
TRBJ2-7,.,TRBD2,TRBV30,CARSGRAGVRSSYEQYF,TGTGCCCGGAGTGGCAGGGCGGGAGTAAGGAGCTCCTACGAGCAGTACTTC
TRBJ2-7,.,.,TRBV19,CASSIGFRSYEQYF,TGTGCCAGTAGTATCGGGTTTCGGTCCTACGAGCAGTACTTC
TRBJ1-4,.,TRBD1,TRBV28,CASRTGGEGEKLFF,TGTGCCAGCAGAACAGGGGGCGAAGGTGAAAAACTGTTTTTT